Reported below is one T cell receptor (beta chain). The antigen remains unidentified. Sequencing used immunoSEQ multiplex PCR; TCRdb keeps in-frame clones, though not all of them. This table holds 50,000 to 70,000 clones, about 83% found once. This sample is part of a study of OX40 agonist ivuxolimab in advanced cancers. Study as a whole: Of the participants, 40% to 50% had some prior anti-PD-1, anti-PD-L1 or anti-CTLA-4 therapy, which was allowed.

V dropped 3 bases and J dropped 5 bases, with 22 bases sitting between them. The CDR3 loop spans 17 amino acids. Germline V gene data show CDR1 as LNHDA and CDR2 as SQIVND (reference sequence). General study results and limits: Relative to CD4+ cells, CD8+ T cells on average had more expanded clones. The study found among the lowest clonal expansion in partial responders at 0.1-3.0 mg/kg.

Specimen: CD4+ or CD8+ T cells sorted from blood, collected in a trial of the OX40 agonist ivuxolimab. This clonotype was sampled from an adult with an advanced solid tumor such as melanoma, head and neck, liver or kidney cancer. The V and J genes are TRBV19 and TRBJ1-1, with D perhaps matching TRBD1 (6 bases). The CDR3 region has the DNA TGTGCCAGTAGTATTTTTTCCAGGGGCCCTGGTAAGACTGAAGCTTTCTTT. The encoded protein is CASSIFSRGPGKTEAFF.